This passage covers 25 T cell receptor beta chains from one sample sequenced in a study of OX40 agonist ivuxolimab in advanced cancers. Generated by immunoSEQ multiplex PCR, the TCRdb table keeps only in-frame clones and is missing some. The table has tens of thousands of clones, roughly 81% seen once. This specimen consisted of CD4+ or CD8+ T cells sorted from blood, obtained in a trial of the OX40 agonist ivuxolimab. These receptors came from an adult with an advanced solid tumor such as melanoma, head and neck, liver or kidney cancer.

The V gene is TRBV4-2, the J gene TRBJ2-6; tentative D call: TRBD1 (6 bases). V lost 5 bases and J lost 0, with 17 bases in between. This CDR3 comprises 18 residues. Germline CDR1 and CDR2: LGHNA and YNFKEQ. DNA of the CDR3: TGTGCCAGCAGCATCTACCGGGACACCTACTCTGGGGCCAACGTCCTGACTTTC. The encoded protein is CASSIYRDTYSGANVLTF.

J is TRBJ2-1 and V is TRBV11-2; the D gene is possibly TRBD2 (5 bases). The CDR3 is 13 amino acids. V was pared by 5 bases and J by 9 bases, with 14 bases between. Germline V gene lookup returns CDR1 SGHAT and CDR2 FQNNGV. In DNA form, the CDR3 reads TGTGCCAGCAGCGCAATCGGACGGGGTGAGCAGTTCTTC. Its protein product is CASSAIGRGEQFF.

The chain has TRBV5-4 and TRBJ2-7; 11 positions match TRBD2. Germline lookup yields CDR1 SGHNT and CDR2 YYREEE (reference sequence). CDR3 length equals 15 residues. Trimming took 4 bases from V and 2 from J; bases not matched to a gene: 5. CDR3 amino acids: CASSPRGLAAYEQYF. The CDR3 DNA sequence: TGTGCCAGCAGCCCCCGGGGACTAGCGGCCTACGAGCAGTACTTC.

The sample holds a few counts of this clone. This chain connects TRBV28 to TRBJ2-2; 9 nucleotides agree with TRBD1. Germline CDR1 reads MDHEN; CDR2 reads SYDVKM. J lost 5 bases, V lost 6 bases, and 7 bases had no gene match. CDR3 size: 15 residues. This chain's CDR3 is CASRVTGGRTGELFF. The CDR3 DNA is TGTGCCAGCAGGGTCACAGGGGGCCGAACCGGGGAGCTGTTTTTT.

This rearrangement joins TRBV6-1 to TRBJ2-3, with 8 positions matching TRBD2. This CDR3 comprises 14 residues. Losses at the gene ends were 5 bases for V and 4 bases for J; bases not matched to a gene: 5. Germline loops: CDR1 MNHNS, CDR2 SASEGT. DNA of the CDR3: TGTGCCAGCAGTATGCCGGGACTAGCAGATACGCAGTATTTT. This gives the protein CASSMPGLADTQYF.

This clone was seen only a few times. This chain links TRBV6-5 with TRBJ1-4; D call uncertain. This CDR3 is built from 14 residues. Trimming removed 5 bases at V and 8 bases at J, with 15 bases between. Germline V gene sequence: CDR1 MNHEY, CDR2 SVGAGI. The CDR3 here is CASSPGRVEEKLFF. CDR3 nucleotides: TGTGCCAGCAGTCCCGGACGAGTTGAGGAAAAACTGTTTTTT.

The J gene is TRBJ1-6, the V gene TRBV5-5; no clear D gene. The CDR3 extends over 15 amino acids. Deletions cut 0 bases from V and 10 bases from J, with 14 bases between. CDR1 and CDR2 (germline): SGHKS, YYEKEE (reference sequence). DNA of the CDR3: TGTGCCAGCAGCTTGGCTAGCGGTCTTAGGTCACCCCTCCACTTT. The encoded protein is CASSLASGLRSPLHF. The whole variable domain, remainder taken from reference TRBV5-5 and TRBJ1-6, is DAGVTQSPTHLIKTRGQQVTLRCSPISGHKSVSWYQQVLGQGPQFIFQYYEKEERGRGNFPDRFSARQFPNYSSELNVNALLLGDSALYLCASSLASGLRSPLHFGNGTRLTVT.

The chain combines TRBV2 with TRBJ2-7; possible D gene TRBD2, 5 bases. The CDR3 contains 14 residues. Germline V CDR1 and CDR2: SNHLY, FYNNEI. Deletions cut 6 bases from V and 3 bases from J, with 15 bases between. DNA of the CDR3: TGTGCCAGCAGAGCTCCGGGAAACTTCTACGAGCAGTACTTC. The encoded protein is CASRAPGNFYEQYF. Looking up the rest from reference TRBV2 and TRBJ2-7 gives the full variable domain: EPEVTQTPSHQVTQMGQEVILRCVPISNHLYFYWYRQILGQKVEFLVSFYNNEISEKSEIFDDQFSVERPDGSNFTLKIRSTKLEDSAMYFCASRAPGNFYEQYFGPGTRLTVT.

The J gene is TRBJ1-1, the V gene TRBV6-6, with D unresolved. The germline CDR1 and CDR2 sequences are MNHNY and SVGAGI (reference sequence). The length of the CDR3 is 12 residues. V shed 7 bases and J shed 0 bases, with 6 bases lying between them. The CDR3 nucleotides read TGTGCCAGCACCAGCCTGAACACTGAAGCTTTCTTT. Protein: CASTSLNTEAFF.

The chain uses TRBV7-9 and TRBJ2-7; TRBD2 matches at 9 bases. This CDR3 is built from 14 residues. V was clipped by 3 bases and J by 7 bases; unmatched bases: 7. From germline, CDR1 is SEHNR and CDR2 FQNEAQ (reference sequence). This chain's CDR3 is CASSLRGGSEEQYF. The DNA of the CDR3 is TGTGCCAGCAGCTTGCGGGGGGGGTCGGAAGAGCAGTACTTC.

The J gene is TRBJ2-2, the V gene TRBV30; no definite D call. Germline V CDR1 and CDR2: GTSNPN, SVGIG (reference sequence). The CDR3 loop spans 14 amino acids. The V and J ends lost 0 bases and 3 bases respectively, with 8 bases between them. CDR3 sequence: CAWSVIRYTGELFF. The CDR3 DNA reads TGTGCCTGGAGTGTAATCAGATACACCGGGGAGCTGTTTTTT.

The sample holds one count of this clone. This chain uses TRBV5-1 with TRBJ1-2; D possibly corresponds to TRBD1 (6 bases). Germline V CDR1 and CDR2: SGHRS, YFSETQ. With 4 bases removed from V and 8 bases from J, the gap between germline ends came to 12 bases. This CDR3 comprises 12 residues. In nucleotides, the CDR3 is TGCGCCAGCAGCCTTACCGGGGGCGGCTACACCTTC. It specifies CASSLTGGGYTF. The whole variable domain, filled in from reference TRBV5-1 and TRBJ1-2, reads KAGVTQTPRYLIKTRGQQVTLSCSPISGHRSVSWYQQTPGQGLQFLFEYFSETQRNKGNFPGRFSGRQFSNSRSEMNVSTLELGDSALYLCASSLTGGGYTFGSGTRLTVV.

On this clone itself: Germline is not matched at one junction end, which may reflect a read error. The V gene is TRBV5-1, the J gene TRBJ2-1; TRBD1 agrees at 10 bases. The length of the CDR3 is 13 residues. Germline CDR1 SGHRS, CDR2 YFSETQ. This CDR3 is CASSRDRGGFKLF. Here the CDR3 DNA reads TGCGCCAGCAGCCGGGACAGGGGAGGGTTTAAGCTCTTC.

This clone has only one observation. J is TRBJ2-1 and V is TRBV18; 7 nucleotides agree with TRBD2. J was trimmed by 2 bases and V by 4 bases; bases with no gene match: 5. The CDR3 spans 15 residues. Germline CDR1 KGHSH, CDR2 LQKENI. In DNA form, the CDR3 reads TGTGCCAGCTCACTCGGACTAGACCCCTACAATGAGCAGTTCTTC. It encodes CASSLGLDPYNEQFF.

This chain connects TRBV6-9 to TRBJ1-5; TRBD1 matches at 10 bases. The V gene's germline CDR1 is MNHGY and CDR2 SVAAGI. The ends lost 5 bases at V and 6 bases at J; junction bases unmatched: 4. The CDR3 consists of 14 residues. DNA for the CDR3: TGTGCCAGCAGTGCAGGACAGGGGGTTCAGCCCCAGCATTTT. The encoded protein is CASSAGQGVQPQHF.

This chain uses TRBV29-1 with TRBJ2-7; 9 bases agree with TRBD1. The CDR3 is 15 amino acids. Germline V gives CDR1 SQVTM, CDR2 ANQGSEA. Trimming at V came to 3 bases and at J to 3 bases, leaving 9 bases not matched to a gene. The CDR3 region is CSVDRQGEGGYEQYF. The CDR3 bases are TGCAGCGTTGATAGACAGGGGGAGGGGGGCTACGAGCAGTACTTC.

This chain uses TRBV9 with TRBJ2-7, with 11 bases matching TRBD2. There are 18 residues in the CDR3. Germline-derived CDR1 and CDR2 are SGDLS and YYNGEE. The ends lost 0 bases at V and 4 bases at J; junction bases unmatched: 12. In DNA, the CDR3 is TGTGCCAGCAGCGTAGGAGAAGGGGTAGCGGGAGGGGAGTACGAGCAGTACTTC. Its protein product is CASSVGEGVAGGEYEQYF.

This clone was seen just once. V is TRBV11-3 and J is TRBJ2-3; D perhaps matches TRBD2 (5 bases). V was trimmed by 4 bases and J by 2 bases, leaving 13 bases between them. The CDR3 extends over 15 amino acids. Germline V gene lookup returns CDR1 SGHNT and CDR2 YENEEA. The CDR3 nucleotides read TGTGCCAGCAGCTCAAGCTGGACTGACACAGATACGCAGTATTTT. Residues: CASSSSWTDTDTQYF.

The rearrangement joins TRBV9 to TRBJ2-4; 7 bases agree with TRBD2. This CDR3 contains 19 residues. The J segment lost 2 bases and the V segment lost 6 bases, leaving 20 bases of the junction unmatched. Germline-derived CDR1 and CDR2 are SGDLS and YYNGEE. CDR3 protein: CASTSGEGGVKESKNIQYF. CDR3 coding DNA: TGTGCCAGCACCAGCGGGGAGGGAGGGGTTAAGGAATCCAAAAACATTCAGTACTTC.

The chain is built from TRBV12-2 and TRBJ2-1; TRBD2, the table's D call, was not compared with the DNA. TRBV12-2 is given as a pseudogene. This CDR3 has 15 residues. CDR3 residues: CASRSPGLAASGQFF. The CDR3 nucleotides read TGTGCAAGTCGCTCGCCGGGACTAGCGGCATCGGGGCAGTTCTTC.

This clone was seen only once. This rearrangement joins TRBV5-5 to TRBJ2-7; 7 bases match TRBD2. V dropped 0 bases and J dropped 0; count of bases not matched to a gene: 3. Germline V gene sequence: CDR1 SGHKS, CDR2 YYEKEE (reference sequence). The CDR3 is made up of 15 amino acids. CDR3 nucleotide sequence: TGTGCCAGCAGCTTGGCCGGGACTAACTCCTACGAGCAGTACTTC. It is translated as CASSLAGTNSYEQYF.

The rearrangement links TRBV10-3 to TRBJ2-3; weak D call: TRBD1 (7 bases). Germline V gene lookup returns CDR1 ENHRY and CDR2 SYGVKD. Trimming took off 4 bases at V and 1 base at J, with 15 bases between the two ends. The CDR3 totals 16 residues. CDR3 in DNA: TGTGCCATCAGTGGTCGTCAGGGGGGAGGCACAGATACGCAGTATTTT. Translating it yields CAISGRQGGGTDTQYF.

J is TRBJ2-7 and V is TRBV30; 9 bases align to TRBD1. V lost 3 bases and J lost 2; bases outside the gene matches: 8. The CDR3 sequence is 15 residues long. Germline V gene sequence: CDR1 GTSNPN, CDR2 SVGIG (reference sequence). The CDR3 nucleotides read TGTGCCTGGAGCCCCGCCGGGACAGGGCCCTACGAGCAGTACTTC. Its translation: CAWSPAGTGPYEQYF. Using reference TRBV30 and TRBJ2-7 for the parts outside the CDR3, the full variable domain is SQTIHQWPATLVQPVGSPLSLECTVEGTSNPNLYWYRQAAGRGLQLLFYSVGIGQISSEVPQNLSASRPQDRQFILSSKKLLLSDSGFYLCAWSPAGTGPYEQYFGPGTRLTVT.

This rearrangement joins TRBV18 to TRBJ2-1, with D uncertain. The CDR3 covers 14 residues. Germline CDR1 is KGHSH and CDR2 is LQKENI. The V end lost 1 base, the J end lost 5 bases, and 9 bases lay between the germline ends. The CDR3 here is CASSPLAGDNEQFF. The CDR3 bases are TGTGCCAGCTCACCACTAGCTGGGGACAATGAGCAGTTCTTC.

The chain has TRBV4-2 and TRBJ1-1, with 10 nucleotides matching TRBD1. V trimming: 1 base; J trimming: 6 bases; junction bases outside the gene matches: 8. CDR1 and CDR2 from the germline V gene are LGHNA and YNFKEQ. The CDR3 extends over 16 amino acids. This CDR3 reads CASSQGVGTGEPEAFF. As DNA, the CDR3 is TGTGCCAGCAGCCAAGGGGTCGGGACAGGGGAGCCTGAAGCTTTCTTT.